This TCR beta chain was retrieved from a study of T cell clones after liver transplantation. Study summary: Three of the eight recipients were HCV-positive; the rest had non-autoimmune, non-viral transplant indications. Samples came pre-transplant, pre-randomization before withdrawal, and post-randomization after withdrawal ended.

This clone was seen once. What it binds is not known. Germline V gene data show CDR1 as KGHSH and CDR2 as LQKENI. V lost 0 bases, J lost 1 base, and 9 bases lay in between. CDR3 length: 15 residues. The assay was immunoSEQ multiplex PCR, and TCRdb's table has in-frame clones only and misses some. The sample holds about 45,000 clones, around 84% seen once. Study-level results: A significant post-transplant drop in circulating graft-donor-reactive CD4 TCRbeta sequences occurred in most of the 8 subjects. Graft donor-reactive T cells may have migrated into the graft rather than being deleted.

The sample was CD4+ T cells from blood, taken 24 months after liver transplant. V usage is TRBV18 and J usage is TRBJ1-1; D not resolved. The clonotype was recovered from a human patient who received a liver transplant. A share of the T cells may be of graft donor origin. CDR3 residues: CASSPPIRKNTEAFF. Written as DNA, the CDR3 is TGTGCCAGCTCACCACCGATCAGGAAGAACACTGAAGCTTTCTTT.